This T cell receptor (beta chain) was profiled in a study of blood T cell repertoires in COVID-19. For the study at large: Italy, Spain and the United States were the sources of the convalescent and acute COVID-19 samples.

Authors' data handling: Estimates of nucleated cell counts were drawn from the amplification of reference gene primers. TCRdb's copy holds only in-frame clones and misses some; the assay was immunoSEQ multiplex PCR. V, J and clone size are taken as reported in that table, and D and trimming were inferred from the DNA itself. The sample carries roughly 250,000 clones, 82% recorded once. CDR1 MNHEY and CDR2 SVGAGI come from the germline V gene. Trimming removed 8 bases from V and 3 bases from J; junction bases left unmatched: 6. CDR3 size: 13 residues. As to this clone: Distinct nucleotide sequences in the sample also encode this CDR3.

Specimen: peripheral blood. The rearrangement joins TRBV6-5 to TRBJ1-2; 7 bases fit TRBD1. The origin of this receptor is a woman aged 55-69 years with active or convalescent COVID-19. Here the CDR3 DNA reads TGTGCCAGCCGAAGACAGGGTGACTATGGCTACACCTTC. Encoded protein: CASRRQGDYGYTF.